This T cell receptor (beta chain) was sequenced in a study of blood T cells in healthy people across ages. General study points: Significant beta diversity loss was already apparent by age about 39, declining roughly linearly.

A second PCR of roughly 7 to 11 cycles used a sample-barcoded 5' primer and a J-beta primer mix. MiXCR was run by TCRdb on the 5' RACE reads, yielding one entry per CDR3 protein. This sample has approximately 810,000 distinct CDR3 sequences, with about 36% found just once. As concerns this clonotype: Its cognate antigen is unknown.

V trimming: 10 bases; J trimming: 7 bases; junction bases outside the gene matches: 5. This CDR3 is 12 amino acids long. CDR1 is SEHNR, CDR2 FQNEAQ, per germline (reference sequence). Input material: blood. J is TRBJ2-7 and V is TRBV7-9, with 12 bases matching TRBD2. This TCR was recovered from a man between 18 and 35 years old in good health. This chain's CDR3 is CATSGGGNEQYF. CDR3 nucleotide sequence: TGTGCCACTAGCGGGGGGGGCAATGAGCAGTACTTC.